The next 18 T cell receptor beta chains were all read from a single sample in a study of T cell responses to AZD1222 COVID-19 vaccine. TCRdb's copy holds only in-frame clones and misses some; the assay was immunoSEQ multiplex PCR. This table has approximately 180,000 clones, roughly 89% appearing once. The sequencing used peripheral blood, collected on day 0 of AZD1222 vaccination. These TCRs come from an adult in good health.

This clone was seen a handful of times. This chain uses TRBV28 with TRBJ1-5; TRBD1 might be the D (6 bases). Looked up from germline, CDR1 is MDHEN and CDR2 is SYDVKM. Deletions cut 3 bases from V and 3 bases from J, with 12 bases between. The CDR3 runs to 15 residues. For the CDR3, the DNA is TGTGCCAGCAGTTTGAAAGGGGGTTACAATCAGCCCCAGCATTTT. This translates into CASSLKGGYNQPQHF. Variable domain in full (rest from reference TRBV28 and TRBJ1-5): DVKVTQSSRYLVKRTGEKVFLECVQDMDHENMFWYRQDPGLGLRLIYFSYDVKMKEKGDIPEGYSVSREKKERFSLILESASTNQTSMYLCASSLKGGYNQPQHFGDGTRLSIL.

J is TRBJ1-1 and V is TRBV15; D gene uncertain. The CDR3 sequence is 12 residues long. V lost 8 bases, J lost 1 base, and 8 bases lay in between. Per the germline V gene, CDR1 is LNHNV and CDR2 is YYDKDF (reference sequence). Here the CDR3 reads CATARKNTEAFF. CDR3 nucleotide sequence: TGTGCCACCGCCCGGAAGAACACTGAAGCTTTCTTT.

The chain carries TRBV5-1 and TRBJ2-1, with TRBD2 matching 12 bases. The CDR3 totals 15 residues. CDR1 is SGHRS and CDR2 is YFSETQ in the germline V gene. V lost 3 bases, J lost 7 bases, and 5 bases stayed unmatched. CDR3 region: CASSSDGLAGNEQFF. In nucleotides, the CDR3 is TGCGCCAGCAGCTCCGACGGACTAGCGGGAAATGAGCAGTTCTTC.

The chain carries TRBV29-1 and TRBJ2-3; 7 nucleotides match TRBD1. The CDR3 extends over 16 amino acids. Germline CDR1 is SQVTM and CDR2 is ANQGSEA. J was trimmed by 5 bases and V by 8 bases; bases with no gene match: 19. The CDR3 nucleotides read TGCAGCACCACCTCCACGGGACAGTTTCTGGTAGATACGCAGTATTTT. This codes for CSTTSTGQFLVDTQYF.

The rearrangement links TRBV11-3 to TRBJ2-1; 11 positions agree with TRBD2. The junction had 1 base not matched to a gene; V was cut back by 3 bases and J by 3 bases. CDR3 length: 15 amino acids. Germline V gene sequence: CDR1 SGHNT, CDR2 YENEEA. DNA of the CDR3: TGTGCCAGCAGCTTGACTAGCGGGATCTACAATGAGCAGTTCTTC. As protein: CASSLTSGIYNEQFF.

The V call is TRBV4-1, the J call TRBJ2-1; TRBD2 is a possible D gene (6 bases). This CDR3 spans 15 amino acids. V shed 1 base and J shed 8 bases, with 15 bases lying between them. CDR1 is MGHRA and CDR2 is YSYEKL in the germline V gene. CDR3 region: CASSQVTSLSDEQFF. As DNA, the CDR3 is TGCGCCAGCAGCCAAGTCACTAGCTTATCCGATGAGCAGTTCTTC.

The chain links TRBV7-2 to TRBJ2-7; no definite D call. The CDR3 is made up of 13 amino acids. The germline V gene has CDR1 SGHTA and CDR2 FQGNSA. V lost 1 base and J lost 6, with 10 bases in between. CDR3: CASSLVGAFEQYF. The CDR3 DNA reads TGTGCCAGCAGCTTAGTAGGAGCGTTCGAGCAGTACTTC.

Here the CDR3 DNA reads TGTGCCACCAGCAGAGACGTCCAAGAGACCCAGTACTTC. As protein: CATSRDVQETQYF. The chain employs TRBV15 and TRBJ2-5; D gene ambiguous. V dropped 0 bases and J dropped 1 base, with 3 bases sitting between them. Germline CDR1 and CDR2: LNHNV and YYDKDF (reference sequence). This CDR3 comprises 13 residues.

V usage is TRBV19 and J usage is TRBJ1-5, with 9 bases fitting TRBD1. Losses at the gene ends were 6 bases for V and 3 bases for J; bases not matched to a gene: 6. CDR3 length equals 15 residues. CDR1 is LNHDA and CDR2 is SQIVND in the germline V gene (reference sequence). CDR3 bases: TGTGCCAGTAGCAGGGGACAGGGAGACAATCAGCCCCAGCATTTT. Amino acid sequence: CASSRGQGDNQPQHF.

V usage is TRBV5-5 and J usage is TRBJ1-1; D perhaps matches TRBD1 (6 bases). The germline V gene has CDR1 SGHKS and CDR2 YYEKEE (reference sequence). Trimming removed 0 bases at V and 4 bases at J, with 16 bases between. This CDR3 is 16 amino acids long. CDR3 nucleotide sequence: TGTGCCAGCAGCTTGGTACTAACAGGGTCCCGCACTGAAGCTTTCTTT. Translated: CASSLVLTGSRTEAFF.

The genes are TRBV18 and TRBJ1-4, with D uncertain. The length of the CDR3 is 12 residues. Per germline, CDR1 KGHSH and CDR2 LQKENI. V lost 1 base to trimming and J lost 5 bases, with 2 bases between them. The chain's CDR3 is CASSPRNEKLFF. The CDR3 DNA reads TGTGCCAGCTCACCACGGAATGAAAAACTGTTTTTT.

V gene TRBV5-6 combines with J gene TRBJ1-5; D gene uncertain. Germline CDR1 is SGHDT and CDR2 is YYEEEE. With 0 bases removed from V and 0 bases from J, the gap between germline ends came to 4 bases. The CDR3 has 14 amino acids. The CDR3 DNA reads TGTGCCAGCAGCTTGGGAACTAGCAATCAGCCCCAGCATTTT. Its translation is CASSLGTSNQPQHF.

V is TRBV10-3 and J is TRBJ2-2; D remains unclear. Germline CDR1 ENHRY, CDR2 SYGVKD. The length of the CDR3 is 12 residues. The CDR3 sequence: CATTPNTGELFF. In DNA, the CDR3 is TGTGCGACGACTCCGAACACCGGGGAGCTGTTTTTT.

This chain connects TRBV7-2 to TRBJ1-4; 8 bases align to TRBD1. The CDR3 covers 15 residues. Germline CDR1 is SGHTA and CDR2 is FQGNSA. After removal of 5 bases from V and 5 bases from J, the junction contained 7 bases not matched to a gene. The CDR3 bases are TGTGCCAGCAGCAATGGACAGGGCACAAATGAAAAACTGTTTTTT. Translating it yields CASSNGQGTNEKLFF.

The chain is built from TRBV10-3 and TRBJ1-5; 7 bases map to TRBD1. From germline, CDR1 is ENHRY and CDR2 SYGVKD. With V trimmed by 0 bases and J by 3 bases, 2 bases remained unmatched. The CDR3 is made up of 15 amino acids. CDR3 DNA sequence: TGTGCCATCAGTGAGTCCGACAGGGACAATCAGCCCCAGCATTTT. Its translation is CAISESDRDNQPQHF.

The chain's CDR3 is CASSQAQTGELFF. CDR3 coding DNA: TGTGCCAGCAGCCAAGCTCAGACCGGGGAGCTGTTTTTT. The chain uses TRBV3-1 (or the pseudogene TRBV3-2) and TRBJ2-2; D not certain. The CDR3 covers 13 residues. CDR1 and CDR2 (germline): LGHDT, YNNKEL (reference sequence). Trimming removed 1 base at V and 5 bases at J, with 5 bases between.

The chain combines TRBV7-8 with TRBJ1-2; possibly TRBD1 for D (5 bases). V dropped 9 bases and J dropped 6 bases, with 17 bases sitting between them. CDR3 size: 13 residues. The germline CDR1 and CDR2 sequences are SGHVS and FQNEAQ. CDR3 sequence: CASQGWGVNGYTF. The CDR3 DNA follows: TGTGCCAGTCAAGGATGGGGGGTGAATGGCTACACCTTC.

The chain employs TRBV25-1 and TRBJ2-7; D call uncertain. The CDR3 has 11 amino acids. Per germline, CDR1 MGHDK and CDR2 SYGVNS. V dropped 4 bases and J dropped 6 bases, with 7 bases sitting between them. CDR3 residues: CASSAFCEQYV. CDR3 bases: TGTGCCAGCAGTGCCTTTTGCGAGCAGTACGTC.